This T cell receptor (beta chain) is from a study of blood T cell repertoires in COVID-19. Turning to the study itself: T cells, B-cell-depleted T cells, or PBMCs supplied cDNA or gDNA.

The table came from immunoSEQ multiplex PCR; TCRdb's copy has only in-frame clones and leaves some out. The sample shows about 240,000 clones, about 80% of them seen only once. Germline V CDR1 and CDR2: MNHEY, SVGAGI. Trimming shortened V by 5 bases and J by 9 bases, and 17 bases separated the two germline ends. The CDR3 sequence is 15 residues long. The TCR sequence derives from a woman aged 80 or over with acute or convalescent COVID-19. Sequenced material: peripheral blood. This chain joins TRBV6-5 and TRBJ1-6, with D perhaps matching TRBD1 (6 bases). CDR3 DNA: TGTGCCAGCAGTCCCACAGGGCTTAATCCTTCACCCCTCCACTTT. Amino acid sequence: CASSPTGLNPSPLHF.